The next 22 T cell receptor beta chains were all read from a single sample in a study of vaccination and CD4 T cells after COVID-19. Their target antigens are unknown. Indicated time point: late sampling 161 to 241 days after vaccination in three convalescent patients. Specified treatment: roughly 10-day PBMC culture with coronavirus spike peptide pools or control peptides (ViraFEST assay). The Oncomine TCR Beta short-read assay generated sequence data from the DNA of cultured CD4+ T cells. TCRdb recomputed calls from the PCR reads with MiXCR, one row per CDR3 protein. The table shows roughly 23,000 distinct CDR3 sequences, with 42% occurring only once. This material consisted of CD4+ T cells from blood, cultured in vitro, taken about 7 months after SARS-CoV-2 vaccination. All receptors come from a human donor who had recovered from COVID-19.

The chain carries TRBV7-3 and TRBJ2-5, with 10 bases fitting TRBD2. This CDR3 contains 15 residues. The V gene's germline CDR1 is SGHTA and CDR2 FQGTGA. The J segment lost 4 bases and the V segment lost 2 bases, leaving 4 bases of the junction unmatched. The CDR3: CASSLEAGGLETQYF. DNA of the CDR3: TGTGCCAGCAGCTTAGAAGCGGGAGGGTTAGAGACCCAGTACTTC.

A few counts support this clonotype. This sequence joins TRBV7-8 and TRBJ1-5; 8 bases agree with TRBD1. The CDR3 runs 15 residues. The V gene end was trimmed by 5 bases and the J gene end by 3 bases; junction bases not matched to a gene: 6. The germline V gene has CDR1 SGHVS and CDR2 FQNEAQ. The DNA for the CDR3 is TGTGCCAGCAGCCTGGGACAGGCGATCAATCAGCCCCAGCATTTT. Translating gives CASSLGQAINQPQHF.

This clonotype was picked up one time. The chain carries TRBV29-1 and TRBJ2-7; 7 bases line up with TRBD2. CDR1 is SQVTM and CDR2 is ANQGSEA in the germline V gene. CDR3 length: 13 residues. V shed 4 bases, J shed 0 bases, and the junction held 3 bases outside the gene matches. CDR3 protein: CSVGGGVSYEQYF. CDR3 nucleotides: TGCAGCGTTGGTGGGGGGGTCTCCTACGAGCAGTACTTC.

The chain joins TRBV2 to TRBJ2-3, with a possible D match to TRBD2 (5 bases). V shed 3 bases and J shed 7 bases, with 11 bases lying between them. CDR1 is SNHLY, CDR2 FYNNEI, per germline. The CDR3 covers 13 residues. In nucleotides, the CDR3 is TGTGCCAGCAGTGATCTCCCGGGGAATACGCAGTATTTT. This sequence encodes CASSDLPGNTQYF.

The chain links TRBV6-1 to TRBJ2-1; TRBD2 matches at 8 bases. Germline-derived CDR1 and CDR2 are MNHNS and SASEGT. V lost 7 bases to trimming and J lost 4 bases; unmatched junction nucleotides: 12. The CDR3 is 16 residues long. The CDR3 spells CASKGDSGTIYNEQFF. CDR3 nucleotides: TGTGCCAGCAAGGGCGATAGCGGGACCATATACAATGAGCAGTTCTTC.

This sequence joins TRBV11-2 and TRBJ1-6; a weak D match, TRBD1 (6 bases). Germline CDR1 and CDR2: SGHAT and FQNNGV. The CDR3 runs to 13 residues. Trimming left V 5 bases short and J 7 bases short, with 9 bases between. The CDR3 nucleotides are TGTGCCAGCAGCCCCGACAGGAATTCACCCCTCCACTTT. As protein: CASSPDRNSPLHF.

The chain is built from TRBV10-2 and TRBJ1-6; possible D gene TRBD1, 6 bases. V lost 4 bases, J lost 8 bases, and 9 bases lay in between. Germline loops: CDR1 WSHSY, CDR2 SAAADI. The CDR3 length is 13 residues. As DNA, the CDR3 is TGCGCCAGCAGTGGGAGGGGGGATTCACCCCTCCACTTT. Translating it yields CASSGRGDSPLHF.

The rearrangement uses TRBV28 and TRBJ1-5, with D possibly being TRBD1 (5 bases). CDR1 and CDR2 from the germline V gene are MDHEN and SYDVKM. The CDR3 contains 13 residues. V was clipped by 1 base and J by 7 bases, with 8 bases between them. The CDR3 loop is CASSLYGTQPQHF. In DNA, the CDR3 is TGTGCCAGCAGTTTATACGGGACCCAGCCCCAGCATTTT. Full variable domain (outside the CDR3, taken from reference TRBV28 and TRBJ1-5): DVKVTQSSRYLVKRTGEKVFLECVQDMDHENMFWYRQDPGLGLRLIYFSYDVKMKEKGDIPEGYSVSREKKERFSLILESASTNQTSMYLCASSLYGTQPQHFGDGTRLSIL.

This clonotype has just a few counts. The rearrangement uses TRBV20-1 and TRBJ2-1; 7 nucleotides agree with TRBD2. The CDR3 length is 15 residues. V dropped 4 bases and J dropped 9; count of bases not matched to a gene: 15. Germline values: CDR1 DFQATT, CDR2 SNEGSKA (reference sequence). The CDR3 DNA sequence: TGCAGTGCTAAATACCAGACGAGGGAGGGCCTTGAGCAGTTCTTC. It encodes CSAKYQTREGLEQFF.

This clonotype was found a few times. The chain uses TRBV7-2 and TRBJ1-5; D is unresolved. This CDR3 has 15 residues. With 1 base removed from V and 3 bases from J, the gap between germline ends came to 10 bases. Germline loops: CDR1 SGHTA, CDR2 FQGNSA. The CDR3 nucleotides read TGTGCCAGCAGCTTAGTCTCAAGAGACAATCAGCCCCAGCATTTT. This codes for CASSLVSRDNQPQHF.

This chain uses TRBV6-2 or TRBV6-3 with TRBJ1-2, with D perhaps TRBD1 (6 bases). The CDR3 loop spans 14 amino acids. Germline V gene data show CDR1 as MNHEY and CDR2 as SVGEGT. V was clipped by 6 bases and J by 7 bases, with 18 bases between them. The CDR3 region has the DNA TGTGCCAGCAGACAGAGGACAGTAGACTCTGGCTACACCTTC. Translating it yields CASRQRTVDSGYTF.

This clonotype was recorded a few times. V is TRBV11-3 and J is TRBJ2-1; the D is unclear. Germline CDR1 SGHNT, CDR2 YENEEA. This CDR3 contains 14 residues. V lost 4 bases and J 7 bases, leaving 14 bases between the germline ends. In DNA, the CDR3 is TGTGCCAGCAGCTCCGACGTGGATCGGAATGAGCAGTTCTTC. Its translation: CASSSDVDRNEQFF.

The chain recombines TRBV20-1 with TRBJ1-5; 8 bases are a match to TRBD1. V shed 3 bases, J shed 7 bases, and the junction held 14 bases outside the gene matches. This CDR3 has 16 amino acids. CDR1 and CDR2 from the germline V gene are DFQATT and SNEGSKA (reference sequence). CDR3 amino acids: CSASSGAGGSRQPQHF. CDR3 nucleotides: TGCAGTGCTAGTAGTGGAGCAGGGGGCTCGCGGCAGCCCCAGCATTTT.

This clonotype came up a few times. The chain carries TRBV27 and TRBJ2-1, with 7 bases that match TRBD2. J gave up 7 bases and V 0 bases, and 9 bases lay outside the gene matches. The CDR3 is 16 amino acids. Germline CDR1 and CDR2: MNHEY and SMNVEV (reference sequence). CDR3: CASSLSSRGVGNEQFF. DNA for the CDR3: TGTGCCAGCAGTTTATCGTCCCGGGGGGTCGGAAATGAGCAGTTCTTC.

On this clonotype: The junction departs from the called germline gene at one end, perhaps through a read error. DNA of the CDR3: TGTGCTAGCAGCTCAGACCGGGCCTACAATGAGCAGTTCTTC. Translated: CASSSDRAYNEQFF. The chain employs TRBV7-7 and TRBJ2-1; D remains unclear. The germline V gene has CDR1 SSHAT and CDR2 FNYEAQ (reference sequence). This CDR3 has 14 residues.

In its sample, this clonotype was seen once. This sequence joins TRBV6-1 and TRBJ2-7, with TRBD1 matching over 8 bases. Germline CDR1 MNHNS, CDR2 SASEGT. This CDR3 is built from 13 residues. V dropped 6 bases and J dropped 6; count of bases not matched to a gene: 7. The CDR3 loop is CASRTTGAGEQYF. As DNA, the CDR3 is TGTGCCAGCAGGACGACAGGGGCGGGCGAGCAGTACTTC.

This chain uses TRBV12-3 or TRBV12-4 with TRBJ2-5; 7 bases match TRBD2. Trimming removed 5 bases from V and 5 bases from J; junction bases left unmatched: 11. The CDR3 is made up of 15 amino acids. CDR3 region: CASSPAGEVGETQYF. In DNA, the CDR3 is TGTGCCAGCAGTCCCGCGGGAGAGGTCGGGGAGACCCAGTACTTC.

The chain recombines TRBV20-1 with TRBJ2-7; TRBD2 is a possible D gene (5 bases). Germline V gene sequence: CDR1 DFQATT, CDR2 SNEGSKA (reference sequence). V dropped 6 bases and J dropped 1 base, with 19 bases sitting between them. The CDR3 sequence is 15 residues long. The CDR3 sequence is CSASPASGPSYEQYF. Here the CDR3 DNA reads TGCAGTGCCAGTCCCGCCAGCGGACCTTCCTACGAGCAGTACTTC.

This clonotype was detected a few times. The chain combines TRBV20-1 with TRBJ1-1; a weak D match, TRBD1 (5 bases). The CDR3 has 16 residues. Trimming cost V 6 bases and J 5 bases, with 25 bases left between them. Per the germline V gene, CDR1 is DFQATT and CDR2 is SNEGSKA (reference sequence). The CDR3 DNA reads TGCAGTGCGCCCACCGCCCTCGAGGGGCGGAGGACTGAAGCTTTCTTT. Translated: CSAPTALEGRRTEAFF.

V and J are TRBV10-3 and TRBJ2-1; 12 nucleotides agree with TRBD2. V dropped 5 bases and J dropped 6; count of bases not matched to a gene: 2. This CDR3 has 14 residues. The germline V gene encodes CDR1 ENHRY and CDR2 SYGVKD. The CDR3, as DNA: TGTGCCATCAGTTCTAGCGGGAGGGCCAATGAGCAGTTCTTC. It yields the protein CAISSSGRANEQFF.

The gene calls are TRBV11-2 and TRBJ1-6, with D unresolved. With 5 bases removed from V and 5 bases from J, the gap between germline ends came to 10 bases. The CDR3 spans 14 residues. Germline V gives CDR1 SGHAT, CDR2 FQNNGV. The CDR3 DNA sequence: TGTGCCAGCAGCGCCGCTCGGGATAATTCACCCCTCCACTTT. This gives the protein CASSAARDNSPLHF.

The chain couples TRBV7-9 to TRBJ2-5, with D perhaps matching TRBD2 (6 bases). The germline gives CDR1 SEHNR, CDR2 FQNEAQ (reference sequence). The V end was cut by 5 bases, the J end by 4 bases, with 26 bases between. This CDR3 has 18 residues. In DNA, the CDR3 is TGTGCCAGCAGCCAGGACTTGGGGCGGGACTTACCTCGAGAGACCCAGTACTTC. This encodes CASSQDLGRDLPRETQYF.